This TCR beta chain was found in a study of neurological immune-mediated disorders. Time point given: longitudinal time-point 1 (baseline). Unsorted libraries came from 2 million PBMCs stored at -80 °C. cDNA was made by 5'RACE with 10-nucleotide random UMIs. A single run covered 15-18 subjects with over 180 million TCR-beta sequences. TCRdb analysed the 5' RACE reads with MiXCR anew, one entry per CDR3 protein. Of over 55,000 distinct CDR3 sequences in the sample, around 11% were seen once. There are many counts of this clonotype. The CDR3 is 14 amino acids. Germline-derived CDR1 and CDR2 are SGHRS and YFSETQ. The V gene end was trimmed by 4 bases and the J gene end by 8 bases; junction bases not matched to a gene: 7.

This receptor was taken from a male donor with HTLV-1-associated myelopathy (HAM/TSP). V and J are TRBV5-1 and TRBJ2-4; 9 nucleotides align to TRBD2. Sequenced sample: PBMCs. The CDR3 region is CASSPAGGPDIQYF. DNA for the CDR3: TGCGCCAGCAGCCCCGCGGGGGGGCCCGACATTCAGTACTTC.